This T cell receptor beta chain was sequenced for a study of CD8+ T cells in alopecia areata (dated by TCRdb to the late 2010s). About the study as a whole: The treated patients, all with moderate-to-severe alopecia areata, were enrolled in an open-label pilot trial of oral tofacitinib given at 5 to 10 mg twice daily. Tofacitinib was given for 6 to 18 months, followed by 6 months of follow-up off drug to assess delayed response and recurrence. The SALT score, which quantifies the percentage of affected scalp surface area, was used to measure disease severity in treated patients. To study T cell clonal expansion in alopecia areata, the researchers applied high-throughput TCRbeta sequencing to both the C3H/HeJ mouse model and human patients. On the human side, TCRbeta sequencing was run on scalp tissue and on sorted CD4+ and CD8+ peripheral blood T cells from healthy controls and from alopecia areata patients with either patchy or totalis/universalis disease. Tofacitinib-treated patients had biopsies at baseline and at 4 and 24 weeks of treatment, with a later scalp biopsy in several patients. Clonality in the scalp was compared among normal scalp (n=4), patchy alopecia areata scalp (n=8), and alopecia totalis/universalis scalp (n=8). RNA came from the PAXgene miRNA kit for fixed scalp, the miRNeasy kit for PBMCs, and the RNeasy kit for mouse skin. TCRbeta CDR3 regions were amplified by immunoSEQ multiplex PCR using 35 Vbeta forward and 13 Jbeta reverse primers. Points the paper makes about the study in general: Compared with normal scalp, lesional scalp had higher clonality and more expanded CD8+ clones, particularly in alopecia totalis/universalis, a pattern that suggests antigenic drive. Because the treated cohort was small and had just a single nonresponder, larger studies are needed to establish links between baseline CD8+ expansion and response. Many expanded lesional clones persisted in scalp and blood during tofacitinib treatment, which may partly explain relapse after stopping treatment. With tofacitinib, both scalp clonality and the number of expanded CD8+ clones among the top 100 scalp clones went down significantly. Resident alphabeta T cells in normal human skin are also sequenced, complicating scalp TCR repertoire analysis, unlike mouse skin dominated by gammadelta T cells. TCR sequences shared between patients were less clear than in mice, possibly partly because of HLA diversity in the patient population.

Receptor amplification or capture employed the immunoSEQ multiplex PCR assay. RNA was extracted from all samples and reverse transcribed into cDNA, which served as template for TCR sequencing. First-strand cDNA was synthesized using SuperScript III with a 2:1 mix of oligo-dT and random hexamers. A synthetic immune receptor repertoire was used to gauge amplification bias, and whatever bias remained was removed computationally. From the authors' description of their analysis: Raw reads were preprocessed to remove errors, and CDR3 was defined by IMGT conventions from the conserved cysteine to phenylalanine. Clonality was computed by normalizing Shannon entropy by log2 of the number of productive unique TCRs and subtracting the result from 1. Scalp TCRbeta sequences were cross-referenced with sorted blood CD4 and CD8 repertoires so that the CD4 or CD8 identity of scalp clones could be inferred. TCRdb's version of the immuneACCESS table is confined to in-frame rearrangements and falls short of the full clone set. An unresolved V gene accounts for under half of the shortfall where checked; the remainder is of unknown origin. V and J calls and clone size come straight from that table; D and trimming were deduced from the DNA. The sample table contains 110,000 to 150,000 clones; only one count was recorded for 70% to 90% of them. The ten top clones hold approximately 13% of the sample.

This clone was observed a handful of times. Its recognized antigen is unknown. One base away there is no much larger clone; base qualities are not given. There are 15 amino acids in the CDR3, from cysteine to phenylalanine inclusive. The read is trimmed to its CDR3 DNA, 45 bases read in frame from base 1. The trim is 5 bases for V and 6 bases for J, with a gap of 19 bases between the germline ends. According to the germline V gene, CDR1 reads SGHDT and CDR2 reads YYEEEE. Explained via the paper, the time point label denotes: about 4 weeks on oral tofacitinib. Explained via the paper, the treatment or condition label denotes: oral pan-JAK inhibitor, 5-10 mg twice daily. Peripheral blood and lesional scalp punch biopsies were obtained from patients with alopecia areata. After PBMCs were isolated by density centrifugation and stained for CD3, CD4 and CD8, a FACSAria was used to sort CD4+ and CD8+ T cells.

The sequencing used CD8+ T cells sorted from blood, collected at week 4, from a patient treated with tofacitinib. This receptor was identified in a human donor with alopecia areata. In this chain, TRBV5-6 is recombined with TRBJ2-3, with the D gene not clear enough to name. The DNA sequence is as follows: TGTGCCAGCAGTCTCCGCGGACGAGTGATGGATACGCAGTATTTT. It codes for CASSLRGRVMDTQYF.